Each of the 18 T cell receptor beta chains below was sequenced from the same sample in a study of cytomegalovirus exposure and HLA in healthy donors. Primers: 60 Vbeta forward and 13 Jbeta reverse. The method was immunoSEQ multiplex PCR; TCRdb's version includes in-frame clones alone and lacks a portion of them. Among about 180,000 clones listed, about 80% were seen once. The sequencing sample was made of PBMCs. These receptor sequences come from a middle-aged man in good health and CMV-seronegative.

This rearrangement joins TRBV14 to TRBJ1-1, with unresolved D. CDR1 is SGHDN, CDR2 FVKESK, per germline. V was clipped by 0 bases and J by 5 bases, with 7 bases between them. The CDR3 totals 13 residues. The CDR3 loop is CASSQDSRTEAFF. The DNA for the CDR3 is TGTGCCAGCAGCCAAGACTCGCGGACTGAAGCTTTCTTT.

The chain uses TRBV6-1 and TRBJ1-2; 10 bases match TRBD1. The CDR3 length is 14 residues. V lost 5 bases to trimming and J lost 5 bases; unmatched junction nucleotides: 5. Per the germline V gene, CDR1 is MNHNS and CDR2 is SASEGT. The CDR3 DNA reads as TGTGCCAGCAGTCCCACGGACAGGGGGTATGGCTACACCTTC. Translating gives CASSPTDRGYGYTF.

This chain connects TRBV19 to TRBJ1-1, with 8 bases fitting TRBD1. The V gene's germline CDR1 is LNHDA and CDR2 SQIVND (reference sequence). Losses at the gene ends were 5 bases for V and 0 bases for J; bases not matched to a gene: 5. CDR3 length: 15 amino acids. The chain's CDR3 is CASSFPGGMNTEAFF. The CDR3 region has the DNA TGTGCCAGTAGTTTCCCAGGGGGCATGAACACTGAAGCTTTCTTT.

To note about this clone: Other nucleotide sequences from this sample produce the same CDR3. V and J are TRBV5-1 and TRBJ2-3, with TRBD1 matching 11 bases. Germline lookup yields CDR1 SGHRS and CDR2 YFSETQ. J gave up 3 bases and V 4 bases, and 1 base lay outside the gene matches. The length of the CDR3 is 14 residues. Here the CDR3 DNA reads TGCGCCAGCAGCCGGGACAGGGGGACAGATACGCAGTATTTT. Translation: CASSRDRGTDTQYF.

This sequence joins TRBV11-3 and TRBJ2-2; 12 nucleotides agree with TRBD2. Germline assignment: CDR1 SGHNT and CDR2 YENEEA. The CDR3 totals 17 residues. The ends lost 1 base at V and 3 bases at J; junction bases unmatched: 3. The DNA for the CDR3 is TGTGCCAGCAGCTTAGGTGCTAGCGGGGGGGACACCGGGGAGCTGTTTTTT. Its protein is CASSLGASGGDTGELFF.

CDR3 residues: CASSPPGVGTEAFF. The CDR3 nucleotides are TGTGCCAGCTCACCGCCCGGGGTGGGCACTGAAGCTTTCTTT. The chain employs TRBV18 and TRBJ1-1; D remains unclear. The V gene's germline CDR1 is KGHSH and CDR2 LQKENI. The CDR3 is 14 residues long. Trimming shortened V by 3 bases and J by 4 bases, and 12 bases separated the two germline ends.

This sequence joins TRBV4-1 and TRBJ2-7; TRBD1 matches 7 bases. CDR1 and CDR2 (germline): MGHRA, YSYEKL. V lost 0 bases and J lost 7; bases outside the gene matches: 9. CDR3 length: 15 residues. The CDR3 protein is CASSQDLTGFGEQYF. The CDR3 nucleotides are TGCGCCAGCAGCCAAGATCTGACAGGGTTCGGGGAGCAGTACTTC.

The V gene is TRBV18, the J gene TRBJ2-3; D unresolved. This CDR3 spans 14 amino acids. Trimming pared 0 bases from V and 3 bases from J, leaving 7 bases between. Germline V gene data show CDR1 as KGHSH and CDR2 as LQKENI. The CDR3 loop is CASSPPFLTDTQYF. The CDR3 DNA reads as TGTGCCAGCTCACCACCGTTTCTGACAGATACGCAGTATTTT.

This clone was seen once. This rearrangement joins TRBV19 to TRBJ1-1; possible D gene TRBD1, 5 bases. Germline V lookup: CDR1 LNHDA, CDR2 SQIVND (reference sequence). The germline V and J ends were trimmed by 5 bases and 5 bases, with 18 bases remaining between them. This CDR3 has 15 amino acids. The CDR3 DNA sequence: TGTGCCAGTAGTCCCGGGGGTGGCCCGGGGACTGAAGCTTTCTTT. It translates to CASSPGGGPGTEAFF.

Turning to this clone: Likely a read error: the CDR3 ends without its conserved phenylalanine or tryptophan. The DNA is omitted, as the CDR3 cannot be located on it reliably, and the CDR3 follows TCRdb's listing. This chain links TRBV6-5 with TRBJ2-7; the D segment call TRBD2 is taken from the table without a DNA check. Germline CDR1 MNHEY, CDR2 SVGAGI. The CDR3 has 13 amino acids, counting both end residues. This CDR3 is CASNTGPSGVLGL.

This clone occurred once. This chain joins TRBV4-3 and TRBJ2-5; D perhaps matches TRBD1 (6 bases). Between the trimmed V and J ends, which lost 0 bases and 4 bases, there was a span of 12 bases. The CDR3 has 15 amino acids. Germline CDR1 is LGHNA and CDR2 is YSLEER. In DNA form, the CDR3 reads TGCGCCAGCAGCCAAGATCGGGGACAAGGAGAGACCCAGTACTTC. Protein product: CASSQDRGQGETQYF.

This chain connects TRBV6-4 to TRBJ2-7, with 7 nucleotides matching TRBD2. V lost 1 base, J lost 4 bases, and 10 bases stayed unmatched. The CDR3 consists of 16 residues. Germline CDR1 reads MRHNA; CDR2 reads SNTAGT. The CDR3 coding sequence is TGTGCCAGCAGTGACTTCGGGCCCGCCGGGAGGTACGAGCAGTACTTC. Its translation: CASSDFGPAGRYEQYF.

V and J are TRBV5-8 and TRBJ1-4; D possibly corresponds to TRBD1 (5 bases). The CDR3 has 14 residues. V lost 4 bases and J lost 8, with 15 bases in between. CDR1 is SGHTS and CDR2 is YDEGEE in the germline V gene. The CDR3 nucleotides read TGTGCCAGCAGCGACAGCCTTATAAGGGAAAAACTGTTTTTT. This codes for CASSDSLIREKLFF.

This rearrangement joins TRBV6-1 to TRBJ2-4; TRBD2 matches at 7 bases. Unmatched junction bases numbered 7, after V lost 5 bases and J lost 9 bases. The CDR3 runs 13 residues. The germline V gene encodes CDR1 MNHNS and CDR2 SASEGT. CDR3 DNA sequence: TGTGCCAGCAGTTTTCAGTCGGGGGGCATTCAGTACTTC. It translates to CASSFQSGGIQYF.

The V and J genes are TRBV7-8 and TRBJ2-1; D is possibly TRBD2 (6 bases). The CDR3 has 15 residues. The V end was cut by 2 bases, the J end by 5 bases, with 13 bases between. In germline, CDR1 is SGHVS, CDR2 FQNEAQ. The CDR3 region has the DNA TGTGCCAGCAGCTTAATCTGGGGAGGAGACAATGAGCAGTTCTTC. It is translated as CASSLIWGGDNEQFF.

The CDR3 reads CASSGGEAYEQYF. The CDR3 DNA is TGTGCCAGCAGCGGAGGAGAAGCCTACGAGCAGTACTTC. J is TRBJ2-7 and V is TRBV9; D ambiguous. V was clipped by 3 bases and J by 2 bases, with 9 bases between them. CDR1 and CDR2 from the germline V gene are SGDLS and YYNGEE. The length of the CDR3 is 13 residues.

V and J are TRBV25-1 and TRBJ1-4, with 7 bases aligning to TRBD1. CDR1 MGHDK and CDR2 SYGVNS come from the germline V gene. The trim removed 2 bases at V and 7 bases at J, leaving 7 bases unmatched. The CDR3 runs to 15 residues. CDR3 residues: CASSESGQGGEKLFF. The CDR3 DNA follows: TGTGCCAGCAGTGAAAGTGGGCAGGGGGGTGAAAAACTGTTTTTT.

The chain carries TRBV18 and TRBJ1-6; TRBD1 aligns across 8 bases. CDR1 and CDR2 from the germline V gene are KGHSH and LQKENI. Trimming at V came to 1 base and at J to 10 bases, leaving 3 bases not matched to a gene. The CDR3 extends over 14 amino acids. CDR3 bases: TGTGCCAGCTCACCACAACAGGGGGACTCACCCCTCCACTTT. Translating gives CASSPQQGDSPLHF.